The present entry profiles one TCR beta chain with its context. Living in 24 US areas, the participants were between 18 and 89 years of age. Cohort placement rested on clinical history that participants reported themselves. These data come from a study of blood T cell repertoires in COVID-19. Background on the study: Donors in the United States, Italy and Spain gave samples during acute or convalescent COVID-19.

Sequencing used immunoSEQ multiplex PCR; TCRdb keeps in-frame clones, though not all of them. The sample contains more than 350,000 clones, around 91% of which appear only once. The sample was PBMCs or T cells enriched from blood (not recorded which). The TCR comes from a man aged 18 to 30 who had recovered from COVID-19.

The CDR3 spells CASSLSQGAFRSSGANVLTF. The CDR3 region has the DNA TGTGCCAGCAGCTTAAGCCAGGGGGCATTCCGTAGTTCTGGGGCCAACGTCCTGACTTTC. This chain joins TRBV7-3 and TRBJ2-6, with 8 bases lining up with TRBD1. The CDR3 runs 20 residues. V was clipped by 1 base and J by 1 base; unmatched bases: 12. CDR1 and CDR2 (germline): SGHTA, FQGTGA.